One and the same sample provided the 27 T cell receptor beta chains below, sequenced in a study of OX40 agonist ivuxolimab in advanced cancers. TCRdb keeps only in-frame clones here, not all; method: immunoSEQ multiplex PCR. Of about 50,000 clones in the sample, roughly 90% were seen once. The source was CD4+ or CD8+ T cells sorted from blood, collected in a trial of the OX40 agonist ivuxolimab. These receptor sequences come from an adult with an advanced solid tumor such as melanoma, head and neck, liver or kidney cancer.

The chain combines TRBV5-1 with TRBJ1-4; D is undetermined. V shed 0 bases and J shed 8 bases, with 23 bases lying between them. There are 18 residues in the CDR3. Germline V gives CDR1 SGHRS, CDR2 YFSETQ. CDR3: CASSLGGEWALEGEKLFF. The DNA of the CDR3 is TGCGCCAGCAGCTTGGGGGGTGAATGGGCGCTCGAGGGCGAAAAACTGTTTTTT.

This clone came up a few times. The chain joins TRBV6-5 to TRBJ1-5; unclear D gene. V was shortened by 9 bases and J by 0 bases, with 6 bases between the two germline ends. This CDR3 contains 12 residues. CDR1 is MNHEY and CDR2 is SVGAGI in the germline V gene. CDR3: CASGVSNQPQHF. CDR3 DNA: TGTGCCAGTGGGGTTAGCAATCAGCCCCAGCATTTT.

The genes are TRBV7-6 and TRBJ2-1, with a weak D call TRBD1 (6 bases). Germline CDR1 and CDR2: SGHVS and FNYEAQ. The CDR3 is 13 residues long. With 4 bases removed from V and 7 bases from J, the gap between germline ends came to 11 bases. CDR3 DNA: TGTGCCAGCAGCTCCTCCACAGGGAATGAGCAGTTCTTC. Translation: CASSSSTGNEQFF.

The V gene is TRBV28, the J gene TRBJ2-1, with a weak D call TRBD2 (5 bases). Per the germline V gene, CDR1 is MDHEN and CDR2 is SYDVKM. The CDR3 consists of 18 residues. Trimming stripped 8 bases from V and 5 bases from J, with 28 bases between. The CDR3 DNA is TGTGCCAGCGAAACATTAACTTGGACTCTTCAGAAGCACAATGAGCAGTTCTTC. Protein sequence: CASETLTWTLQKHNEQFF.

This chain connects TRBV11-2 to TRBJ2-7; D is tentatively TRBD1 or TRBD2 (5 bases each). Between the trimmed V and J ends, which lost 0 bases and 5 bases, there was a span of 23 bases. Germline CDR1 reads SGHAT; CDR2 reads FQNNGV. The CDR3 is 18 residues long. The CDR3 protein is CASSLDRGQVRGYDEQYV. CDR3 nucleotide sequence: TGTGCCAGCAGCTTAGATCGGGGCCAGGTGAGGGGATATGACGAGCAGTACGTC.

The chain has TRBV11-2 and TRBJ2-7, with a weak D call TRBD1 (7 bases). Germline V CDR1 and CDR2: SGHAT, FQNNGV. V was clipped by 5 bases and J by 0 bases, with 14 bases between them. CDR3 length equals 15 residues. CDR3 nucleotides: TGTGCCAGCAGCCACGGAGGGGGCGGCTCCTACGAGCAGTACGTC. As protein: CASSHGGGGSYEQYV.

The chain combines TRBV4-1 with TRBJ2-5, with 14 bases fitting TRBD2. Germline loops: CDR1 MGHRA, CDR2 YSYEKL. This CDR3 is built from 15 residues. The ends lost 4 bases at V and 2 bases at J; junction bases unmatched: 0. CDR3 loop: CASSRTSGRQETQYF. The CDR3 region has the DNA TGCGCCAGCAGCCGGACTAGCGGGAGGCAAGAGACCCAGTACTTC.

This clone is a singleton in its sample. The V call is TRBV5-4, the J call TRBJ2-1, with D perhaps given as TRBD1 or TRBD2 (5 bases each). Trimming removed 4 bases at V and 1 base at J, with 15 bases between. The CDR3 runs to 16 residues. From germline, CDR1 is SGHNT and CDR2 YYREEE (reference sequence). DNA of the CDR3: TGTGCCAGCAGCCGGGGCGGTAGCTATTCCTACAATGAGCAGTTCTTC. This codes for CASSRGGSYSYNEQFF.

The CDR3, as DNA: TGTGCTAGTGGTTCCTACCGGACAGCTAATCCGCAGGGGACAGATACGCAGTATTTT. This translates into CASGSYRTANPQGTDTQYF. V and J are TRBV12-5 and TRBJ2-3; tentative D call: TRBD1 (6 bases). CDR3 size: 19 residues. Germline assignment: CDR1 LGHNT and CDR2 FRNRAP. V gave up 4 bases and J gave up 3 bases, with 26 bases separating them.

J is TRBJ2-7 and V is TRBV4-1; perhaps TRBD1 as D (6 bases). The CDR3 runs 15 residues. Trimming stripped 6 bases from V and 5 bases from J, with 20 bases between. Germline V gene sequence: CDR1 MGHRA, CDR2 YSYEKL. This chain's CDR3 is CASSEQQGFGDEQYF. The CDR3 bases are TGCGCCAGCAGTGAACAACAGGGATTCGGCGACGAGCAGTACTTC.

This chain uses TRBV27 with TRBJ2-3; 16 nucleotides align to TRBD2. Per the germline V gene, CDR1 is MNHEY and CDR2 is SMNVEV (reference sequence). Trimming removed 3 bases from V and 4 bases from J; junction bases left unmatched: 16. The CDR3 runs to 21 residues. This CDR3 is CASSFLGQPGLAGGPPDTQYF. The CDR3 DNA reads TGTGCCAGCAGTTTCTTGGGCCAGCCGGGACTAGCGGGAGGGCCGCCAGATACGCAGTATTTT.

This clone is a singleton in its sample. J is TRBJ2-1 and V is TRBV4-2; D unresolved. Germline CDR1 is LGHNA and CDR2 is YNFKEQ. This CDR3 is built from 13 residues. V lost 0 bases to trimming and J lost 4 bases, with 4 bases between them. The CDR3 here is CASSQEVYNEQFF. The CDR3 DNA reads TGTGCCAGCAGCCAAGAAGTATACAATGAGCAGTTCTTC.

This clone has a single count. The genes are TRBV7-6 and TRBJ1-6, with 8 bases identical to TRBD1. The length of the CDR3 is 13 residues. Germline-derived CDR1 and CDR2 are SGHVS and FNYEAQ. V shed 5 bases, J shed 9 bases, and the junction held 3 bases outside the gene matches. CDR3 region: CASSPGTGSPLHF. Here the CDR3 DNA reads TGTGCCAGCAGCCCAGGGACAGGTTCACCCCTCCACTTT.

This clone has only one observation. For the CDR3, the DNA is TGTGCCAGCAGCCCTGCCTTGACAGGGGAGGACAATGAGCAGTTCTTC. Translated, it gives CASSPALTGEDNEQFF. This chain uses TRBV7-9 with TRBJ2-1, with 8 bases identical to TRBD1. V lost 5 bases to trimming and J lost 5 bases; unmatched junction nucleotides: 11. Germline CDR1 reads SEHNR; CDR2 reads FQNEAQ (reference sequence). The CDR3 runs 16 residues.

This chain links TRBV5-1 with TRBJ2-3; possibly TRBD2 for D (6 bases). Germline V gene data show CDR1 as SGHRS and CDR2 as YFSETQ. The CDR3 has 15 residues. V gave up 4 bases and J gave up 3 bases, with 15 bases separating them. The DNA for the CDR3 is TGCGCCAGCAGCGTGACGGGAGAGACGACAGATACGCAGTATTTT. Amino acid sequence: CASSVTGETTDTQYF.

The CDR3 reads CASSLGAAYGYTF. The CDR3 DNA sequence: TGTGCCAGCAGTTTAGGGGCAGCCTATGGCTACACCTTC. This chain connects TRBV28 to TRBJ1-2; D might be TRBD1 (5 bases). The germline V gene has CDR1 MDHEN and CDR2 SYDVKM. The V end was cut by 2 bases, the J end by 4 bases, with 8 bases between. The CDR3 consists of 13 residues.

The CDR3 is CASSLGSSYEQYF. CDR3 DNA: TGTGCCAGCAGCTTGGGCAGCTCCTACGAGCAGTACTTC. This chain connects TRBV5-4 to TRBJ2-7, with D hard to call. V lost 0 bases, J lost 0 bases, and 4 bases lay in between. The CDR3 length is 13 residues. Germline lookup yields CDR1 SGHNT and CDR2 YYREEE (reference sequence).

The chain recombines TRBV7-8 with TRBJ2-1; 7 nucleotides line up with TRBD1. The CDR3 runs to 16 residues. V lost 5 bases and J lost 3; bases outside the gene matches: 10. From germline, CDR1 is SGHVS and CDR2 FQNEAQ. The CDR3 loop reads CASSTGENAYYNEQFF. The CDR3 nucleotides are TGTGCCAGCAGCACAGGGGAGAACGCCTACTACAATGAGCAGTTCTTC.

CDR3: CASSYTAPDTQYF. Written as DNA, the CDR3 is TGTGCCAGCAGTTACACAGCGCCAGATACGCAGTATTTT. The V gene is TRBV6-5, the J gene TRBJ2-3; D is undetermined. CDR3 length: 13 amino acids. Germline loops: CDR1 MNHEY, CDR2 SVGAGI. Trimming took off 2 bases at V and 4 bases at J, with 7 bases between the two ends.

This rearrangement joins TRBV27 to TRBJ2-3; D perhaps matches TRBD2 (6 bases). V was shortened by 5 bases and J by 3 bases, with 18 bases between the two germline ends. Germline V CDR1 and CDR2: MNHEY, SMNVEV (reference sequence). The CDR3 contains 16 residues. The CDR3 protein is CASSLGPGGTTDTQYF. The DNA of the CDR3 is TGTGCCAGCAGTCTAGGGCCCGGGGGAACGACAGATACGCAGTATTTT.

The table lists this clone with a count of one. This sequence joins TRBV6-5 and TRBJ2-7, with 7 bases aligning to TRBD2. CDR1 and CDR2 from the germline V gene are MNHEY and SVGAGI. The length of the CDR3 is 13 residues. The junction had 6 bases not matched to a gene; V was cut back by 5 bases and J by 5 bases. CDR3 nucleotide sequence: TGTGCCAGCAGTGCTGGACTAGAGAACGAGCAGTACGTC. The encoded protein is CASSAGLENEQYV.

The rearrangement uses TRBV4-1 and TRBJ1-6; 8 positions agree with TRBD1. The CDR3 totals 15 residues. Germline V lookup: CDR1 MGHRA, CDR2 YSYEKL. Trimming at V came to 4 bases and at J to 6 bases, leaving 5 bases not matched to a gene. In DNA, the CDR3 is TGCGCCAGCAGCCTACAGGGGGGGGGTAATTCACCCCTCCACTTT. Protein product: CASSLQGGGNSPLHF.

The chain joins TRBV19 to TRBJ1-1; D is undetermined. With 5 bases removed from V and 1 base from J, the gap between germline ends came to 11 bases. The CDR3 is made up of 14 amino acids. Germline CDR1 reads LNHDA; CDR2 reads SQIVND (reference sequence). CDR3 DNA: TGTGCCAGTAGTCCCCCCTGGACGAACACTGAAGCTTTCTTT. Residues: CASSPPWTNTEAFF.

The chain couples TRBV6-1 to TRBJ1-5; D call uncertain. Per germline, CDR1 MNHNS and CDR2 SASEGT. The CDR3 has 12 amino acids. V lost 11 bases to trimming and J lost 1 base, with 9 bases between them. The CDR3 nucleotides are TGTGCCGCCACACCAAGCAATCAGCCCCAGCATTTT. It is translated as CAATPSNQPQHF.

V and J are TRBV7-6 and TRBJ1-2, with D possibly being TRBD1 (5 bases). The germline V gene has CDR1 SGHVS and CDR2 FNYEAQ. Between the trimmed V and J ends, which lost 3 bases and 8 bases, there was a span of 13 bases. This CDR3 has 13 residues. The CDR3 loop reads CASSFGQGMGYTF. The CDR3 coding sequence is TGTGCCAGCAGCTTCGGGCAGGGAATGGGCTACACCTTC.

This clone came up once. The chain uses TRBV19 and TRBJ2-7; the D is unclear. There are 13 residues in the CDR3. CDR1 LNHDA and CDR2 SQIVND come from the germline V gene (reference sequence). V lost 5 bases to trimming and J lost 3 bases, with 11 bases between them. The CDR3 DNA reads as TGTGCCAGTAGTTCTACCCACGGCTACGAGCAGTACTTC. Protein: CASSSTHGYEQYF.

This clone appeared once. CDR3 protein: CASSLVLDPGTDTQYF. The CDR3 region has the DNA TGTGCCAGCAGCTTAGTTTTAGATCCGGGCACAGATACGCAGTATTTT. The V and J genes are TRBV7-9 and TRBJ2-3; no reliable D call. This CDR3 is 16 amino acids long. In germline, CDR1 is SEHNR, CDR2 FQNEAQ (reference sequence). V was pared by 1 base and J by 1 base, with 12 bases between.